The 32 T cell receptor beta chains below all came from one sample that was sequenced in a study of read filtering for tumor transcriptome and immune sequencing. The library was built from about 400 ng RNA with molecular barcoded adaptors for alpha/delta and beta/gamma chains. One entry per CDR3 protein, called by TCRdb with MiXCR from the reads. The table has 40,000 or so distinct CDR3 sequences, about 13% seen once; the top ten hold less than 35%. The sequenced material came from a population of CD138-negative cells sorted from bone marrow. The receptors derive from a donor at least 40 years old with multiple myeloma.

V gene TRBV30 combines with J gene TRBJ2-1, with TRBD2 matching over 16 bases. Trimming removed 4 bases from V and 0 bases from J; junction bases left unmatched: 9. This CDR3 spans 19 amino acids. Germline CDR1 is GTSNPN and CDR2 is SVGIG (reference sequence). Here the CDR3 reads CAWKSGTSGRGSSYNEQFF. The CDR3 DNA sequence: TGTGCCTGGAAATCCGGGACTAGCGGGAGGGGGAGCTCCTACAATGAGCAGTTCTTC.

This clonotype was seen at least ten times. The gene calls are TRBV28 and TRBJ1-2; 9 nucleotides agree with TRBD1. Germline V CDR1 and CDR2: MDHEN, SYDVKM. Losses at the gene ends were 6 bases for V and 7 bases for J; bases not matched to a gene: 12. The CDR3 contains 15 residues. The CDR3 region is CASRDDRGSAGGYTF. CDR3 sequence (DNA): TGTGCCAGCAGGGATGACAGGGGGTCGGCTGGTGGCTACACCTTC.

This clonotype was recorded at least ten times. The chain combines TRBV4-1 with TRBJ2-1, with 10 nucleotides matching TRBD2. The CDR3 consists of 15 residues. Germline CDR1 is MGHRA and CDR2 is YSYEKL. The junction had 7 bases not matched to a gene; V was cut back by 4 bases and J by 7 bases. The DNA of the CDR3 is TGCGCCAGCAGCCTGGCTAGCGGGAGCTGGAATGAGCAGTTCTTC. Translated: CASSLASGSWNEQFF.

This clonotype was seen at least ten times. The chain links TRBV9 to TRBJ2-7; D gene ambiguous. Germline-derived CDR1 and CDR2 are SGDLS and YYNGEE. The ends were cut back, 0 bases at V and 2 bases at J, with 9 bases in the middle. The CDR3 consists of 14 residues. The CDR3 DNA sequence: TGTGCCAGCAGCGTAGAGCCCGGAGCCTACGAGCAGTACTTC. Translated, it gives CASSVEPGAYEQYF.

Notes on this clonotype: A junction end diverges from the germline sequence, so it may reflect a read error. This chain joins TRBV12-3 or TRBV12-4 and TRBJ2-1, with TRBD2 matching 12 bases. The CDR3 has 15 amino acids. This CDR3 is CAGSLTSGSYNEQFF. The CDR3 DNA follows: TGTGCCGGCAGTTTGACTAGCGGGAGCTACAATGAGCAGTTCTTC.

For this clonotype: A far larger clone is just one base off, so this is likely a read error. The V call is TRBV6-1, the J call TRBJ2-7; 7 bases map to TRBD1. The CDR3 sequence is 13 residues long. The V gene's germline CDR1 is MNHNS and CDR2 SASEGT. The CDR3 reads CASRSGTDYERYF. The CDR3, as DNA: TGTGCCAGCAGATCCGGGACAGACTACGAGCGGTACTTC.

This clonotype was counted ten times or more. The chain combines TRBV5-1 with TRBJ2-1; D might be TRBD1 (5 bases). Germline CDR1 SGHRS, CDR2 YFSETQ. The CDR3 runs to 15 residues. The germline V and J ends were trimmed by 0 bases and 5 bases, with 12 bases remaining between them. The CDR3 sequence: CASSLVAGKNNEQFF. DNA for the CDR3: TGCGCCAGCAGCTTGGTGGCAGGGAAGAACAATGAGCAGTTCTTC.

This clonotype appeared many times. This chain connects TRBV7-2 to TRBJ2-7; 9 nucleotides match TRBD1. The CDR3 has 14 residues. V was clipped by 5 bases and J by 7 bases; unmatched bases: 9. CDR1 SGHTA and CDR2 FQGNSA come from the germline V gene. The CDR3 loop is CASSTGQGSLEQYF. Written as DNA, the CDR3 is TGTGCCAGCAGCACTGGACAGGGGAGCTTGGAGCAGTACTTC.

This clonotype came up a few times. It may be a read error: a sequence one base away is much more abundant. The V gene is TRBV6-2 or TRBV6-3, the J gene TRBJ2-5; no definite D call. This CDR3 comprises 12 residues. Germline V gene sequence: CDR1 MNHEY, CDR2 SVGEGT. The CDR3 sequence is CAGSYWKETQYF. DNA for the CDR3: TGTGCCGGCAGTTATTGGAAAGAGACCCAGTACTTC.

This clonotype was found many times. The CDR3 here is CASSLGVADSTDTQYF. CDR3 bases: TGCGCCAGCAGCTTGGGGGTGGCAGATAGCACAGATACGCAGTATTTT. The chain recombines TRBV5-1 with TRBJ2-3; D unresolved. From germline, CDR1 is SGHRS and CDR2 YFSETQ. V lost 0 bases and J 0 bases, leaving 11 bases between the germline ends. CDR3 length equals 16 residues.

This sequence joins TRBV7-9 and TRBJ2-7, with 10 bases fitting TRBD1. J was trimmed by 6 bases and V by 5 bases; bases with no gene match: 7. The germline gives CDR1 SEHNR, CDR2 FQNEAQ (reference sequence). The CDR3 consists of 14 residues. CDR3 amino acids: CASSKSGQGFEQYF. The DNA for the CDR3 is TGTGCCAGCAGCAAATCGGGACAGGGGTTCGAGCAGTACTTC.

This clonotype occurred many times. The V gene is TRBV5-1, the J gene TRBJ2-4, with D unresolved. The germline V gene has CDR1 SGHRS and CDR2 YFSETQ. V was pared by 0 bases and J by 4 bases, with 5 bases between. CDR3 length: 13 amino acids. CDR3 loop: CASSLDQKNIQYF. In DNA form, the CDR3 reads TGCGCCAGCAGCTTGGACCAAAAAAACATTCAGTACTTC.

This clonotype has a count of ten or more. This chain links TRBV5-1 with TRBJ2-7, with D tentatively TRBD1 (6 bases). Trimming stripped 0 bases from V and 4 bases from J, with 14 bases between. The CDR3 has 15 residues. CDR1 is SGHRS, CDR2 YFSETQ, per germline. For the CDR3, the DNA is TGCGCCAGCAGCTTGGCCAGTAGGGGGTCTTACGAGCAGTACTTC. Its protein is CASSLASRGSYEQYF.

This clonotype was picked up many times. The CDR3 DNA reads TGCGCCAGCAGTCTTTCGGGGGCTTTCACCGGGGAGCTGTTTTTT. It encodes CASSLSGAFTGELFF. The chain combines TRBV23-1 with TRBJ2-2; D may match TRBD1 or TRBD2 (6 bases each). TRBV23-1 is labeled an ORF, and its function is uncertain. This CDR3 is 15 amino acids long. Trimming left V 4 bases short and J 4 bases short, with 13 bases between.

This clonotype appeared many times. The rearrangement links TRBV11-2 to TRBJ1-1; D not resolved. The germline V and J ends were trimmed by 1 base and 0 bases, with 6 bases remaining between them. Germline CDR1 is SGHAT and CDR2 is FQNNGV. This CDR3 has 14 residues. CDR3 nucleotide sequence: TGTGCCAGCAGCTTAGCGCTGGTGAACACTGAAGCTTTCTTT. This codes for CASSLALVNTEAFF. Full variable domain (outside the CDR3, taken from reference TRBV11-2 and TRBJ1-1): EAGVAQSPRYKIIEKRQSVAFWCNPISGHATLYWYQQILGQGPKLLIQFQNNGVVDDSQLPKDRFSAERLKGVDSTLKIQPAKLEDSAVYLCASSLALVNTEAFFGQGTRLTVV.

This clonotype appeared a single time. A far larger clone is just one base off, so this is likely a read error. The chain couples TRBV5-7 to TRBJ2-2; 11 bases align to TRBD1. TRBV5-7 is an ORF, with its function uncertain. The CDR3 is 16 amino acids. CDR3 region: CASSLDRGLKTGEPFF. The CDR3 DNA follows: TGTGCCAGCAGCCTGGACAGGGGGCTGAAAACCGGGGAGCCGTTTTTT.

On this clonotype: Since a much larger clone is just one base distant, this may be a read error. The chain is built from TRBV7-2 and TRBJ1-2; D might be TRBD1 (5 bases). CDR1 is SGHTA and CDR2 is FQGNSA in the germline V gene. This CDR3 contains 16 residues. The DNA for the CDR3 is TGTGCCAGCAGCCCCCCGGGGCTGGGGTCTGGGTATGGCTACGCCTTC. Its protein is CASSPPGLGSGYGYAF.

This clonotype came up many times. This rearrangement joins TRBV10-3 to TRBJ2-1; D possibly corresponds to TRBD2 (6 bases). Germline V gene sequence: CDR1 ENHRY, CDR2 SYGVKD. V dropped 2 bases and J dropped 10 bases, with 18 bases sitting between them. The CDR3 sequence is 15 residues long. The DNA for the CDR3 is TGTGCCATCAGTGAGAGGGAGGCAAGCAGATTGGAGCAGTTCTTC. Protein product: CAISEREASRLEQFF.

This clonotype has at least ten counts. The chain carries TRBV15 and TRBJ2-4; D is perhaps TRBD1 (6 bases). CDR3 length: 16 amino acids. Germline values: CDR1 LNHNV, CDR2 YYDKDF (reference sequence). V lost 1 base and J lost 0, with 10 bases in between. The CDR3 loop is CATSRAQGKAKNIQYF. In DNA, the CDR3 is TGTGCCACCAGCAGAGCGCAGGGGAAAGCCAAAAACATTCAGTACTTC.

The sample holds many counts of this clonotype. V is TRBV10-3 and J is TRBJ2-2; TRBD2 agrees at 11 bases. Trimming took 1 base from V and 1 from J; bases not matched to a gene: 8. Germline loops: CDR1 ENHRY, CDR2 SYGVKD. This CDR3 region has 19 residues. In DNA form, the CDR3 reads TGTGCCATCAGTGAGTTTGGGAGACTAGCGGGAAGGAACACCGGGGAGCTGTTTTTT. Translation: CAISEFGRLAGRNTGELFF.

This clonotype was recorded many times. The chain carries TRBV6-2 or TRBV6-3 and TRBJ2-6; possible D gene TRBD2, 6 bases. Trimming took off 8 bases at V and 0 bases at J, with 11 bases between the two ends. The CDR3 is 15 residues long. Germline V CDR1 and CDR2: MNHEY, SVGEGT. This chain's CDR3 is CASCTGGSGANVLTF. For the CDR3, the DNA is TGTGCCAGCTGCACCGGGGGCTCTGGGGCCAACGTCCTGACTTTC.

Remarks on this clonotype: A read error may produce the germline difference seen at one junction end. The chain couples TRBV13 to TRBJ1-1, with TRBD1 matching 7 bases. The germline V gene has CDR1 PRHDT and CDR2 FYEKMQ (reference sequence). The CDR3 spans 14 residues. The DNA of the CDR3 is TGTGCCAGCCGCTTACAGGGGTTGAACACTGAAGCTTTCTTT. Translation: CASRLQGLNTEAFF.

The chain joins TRBV29-1 to TRBJ2-7; TRBD1 agrees at 8 bases. This CDR3 has 13 residues. With 7 bases clipped from V and 2 bases from J, the junction kept 7 bases outside the gene matches. Germline V gene data show CDR1 as SQVTM and CDR2 as ANQGSEA. The CDR3 coding sequence is TGCAGCGCCAGGACGGACAGGGCCTACGAGCAGTACTTC. It translates to CSARTDRAYEQYF.

This clonotype was seen repeatedly, ten times or more. The J gene is TRBJ2-4, the V gene TRBV7-9; TRBD1 matches at 8 bases. Germline CDR1 is SEHNR and CDR2 is FQNEAQ (reference sequence). This CDR3 has 15 amino acids. J lost 6 bases, V lost 5 bases, and 9 bases had no gene match. For the CDR3, the DNA is TGTGCCAGCAGCGAGAGACAGGGGAGTTCAAACATTCAGTACTTC. It specifies CASSERQGSSNIQYF.

This clonotype was seen repeatedly, ten times or more. The chain links TRBV20-1 to TRBJ2-7; 11 bases align to TRBD2. The CDR3 is made up of 14 amino acids. Germline CDR1 is DFQATT and CDR2 is SNEGSKA (reference sequence). Trimming at V came to 5 bases and at J to 1 base, leaving 4 bases not matched to a gene. The CDR3 is CSAPRLAGSYEQYF. CDR3 nucleotides: TGCAGTGCTCCCAGACTAGCGGGGTCCTACGAGCAGTACTTC.

There are many counts of this clonotype. The rearrangement joins TRBV29-1 to TRBJ2-1; a possible D gene is TRBD2 (5 bases). Germline CDR1 SQVTM, CDR2 ANQGSEA. V was cut by 1 base and J by 5 bases, with 12 bases left in between. There are 14 residues in the CDR3. The CDR3 loop reads CSVEGRLADNEQFF. The CDR3 DNA is TGCAGCGTTGAAGGTCGGCTAGCCGACAATGAGCAGTTCTTC.

In the case of this clonotype: Lacking the conserved final phenylalanine or tryptophan, this CDR3 likely reflects a read error. CDR3 DNA: TGTGCCAGCAGTTTGGGGACAGGGCCTTACAGTGAGCAGTTCCTC. As protein: CASSLGTGPYSEQFL. The chain combines TRBV28 with TRBJ2-1; 9 nucleotides agree with TRBD1. Germline CDR1 MDHEN, CDR2 SYDVKM. The CDR3 is made up of 15 amino acids.

This clonotype occurred many times. V is TRBV24-1 and J is TRBJ2-3; 11 bases fit TRBD2. The CDR3 extends over 16 amino acids. Germline V CDR1 and CDR2: KGHDR, SFDVKD. The ends lost 3 bases at V and 2 bases at J; junction bases unmatched: 3. The CDR3 region has the DNA TGTGCCACCAGTGATCCGGGACTAGCGGTCACAGATACGCAGTATTTT. It codes for CATSDPGLAVTDTQYF.

This clonotype has a handful of counts. This chain connects TRBV6-6 to TRBJ1-5; D is uncertain. Germline V gene data show CDR1 as MNHNY and CDR2 as SVGAGI (reference sequence). Trimming left V 8 bases short and J 3 bases short, with 17 bases between. The CDR3 is made up of 15 amino acids. CDR3 DNA: TGTGCCAGCGACCGGGCCGTTAGGGACAATCAGCCCCAGCATTTT. Translating it yields CASDRAVRDNQPQHF.

A note on this clonotype: This may be a read error, as it is one base from a much larger clone. The V gene is TRBV29-1, the J gene TRBJ2-5; 7 bases agree with TRBD1. Germline V CDR1 and CDR2: SQVTM, ANQGSEA. V trimming: 5 bases; J trimming: 3 bases; junction bases outside the gene matches: 3. The CDR3 is 12 amino acids. As DNA, the CDR3 is TGCAGCGTTAATGACAGGGAAGAGACCCAGTACTTC. Translating it yields CSVNDREETQYF.

This clonotype was recorded at least ten times. The CDR3 region is CASSLGQAPGYNEQFF. Written as DNA, the CDR3 is TGTGCCAGCAGCTTAGGGCAGGCCCCGGGCTACAATGAGCAGTTCTTC. The genes are TRBV7-9 and TRBJ2-1, with no clear D. The germline V gene encodes CDR1 SEHNR and CDR2 FQNEAQ (reference sequence). V was shortened by 1 base and J by 3 bases, with 13 bases between the two germline ends. CDR3 length: 16 residues.

This clonotype appeared many times. This chain joins TRBV6-6 and TRBJ2-1; D gene unclear. The V gene's germline CDR1 is MNHNY and CDR2 SVGAGI (reference sequence). CDR3 length: 13 amino acids. V was shortened by 2 bases and J by 9 bases, with 11 bases between the two germline ends. The CDR3 loop reads CASSYRTSGEQFF. DNA for the CDR3: TGTGCCAGCAGTTACCGGACCTCCGGTGAGCAGTTCTTC.